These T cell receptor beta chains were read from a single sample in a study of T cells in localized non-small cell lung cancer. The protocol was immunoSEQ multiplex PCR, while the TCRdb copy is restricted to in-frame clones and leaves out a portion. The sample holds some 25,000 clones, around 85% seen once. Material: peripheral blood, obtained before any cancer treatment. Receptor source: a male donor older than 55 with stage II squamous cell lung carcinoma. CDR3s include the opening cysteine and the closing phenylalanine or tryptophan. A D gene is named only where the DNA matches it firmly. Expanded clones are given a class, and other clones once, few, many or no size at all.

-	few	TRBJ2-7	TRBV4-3	CASSQGPADSSYEQYF	TGCGCCAGCAGCCAAGGCCCAGCGGACTCTTCCTACGAGCAGTACTTC
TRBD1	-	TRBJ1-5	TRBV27	CASSLRGDRGNQPQHF	TGTGCCAGCAGCCTAAGGGGGGACAGGGGAAATCAGCCCCAGCATTTT
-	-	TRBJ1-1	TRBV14	CASSSSGVSLRNTEAFF	TGTGCCAGCAGCTCGTCAGGGGTCTCGCTCCGGAACACTGAAGCTTTCTTT
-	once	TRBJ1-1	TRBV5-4	CASSLAGAVLTEAFF	TGTGCCAGCAGCTTGGCAGGGGCGGTGCTCACTGAAGCTTTCTTT
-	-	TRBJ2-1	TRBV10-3	CAISESREYYNEQFF	TGTGCCATCAGTGAGTCTCGGGAGTACTACAATGAGCAGTTCTTC
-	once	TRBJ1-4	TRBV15	CATSRGEQGRPEKLFF	TGTGCCACCAGCAGGGGGGAACAGGGCCGCCCTGAAAAACTGTTTTTT
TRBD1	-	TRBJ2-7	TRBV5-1	CASSPRQGASYEQYF	TGCGCCAGCAGCCCGCGACAGGGGGCGAGTTACGAGCAGTACTTC
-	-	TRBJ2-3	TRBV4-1	CASSQVGNTDTQYF	TGCGCCAGCAGCCAAGTTGGGAACACAGATACGCAGTATTTT
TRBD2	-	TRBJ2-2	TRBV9	CASKRGRSDTGELFF	TGTGCCAGCAAACGCGGGAGGTCCGACACCGGGGAGCTGTTTTTT
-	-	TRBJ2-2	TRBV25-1	CASSDRGETGELFF	TGTGCCAGCAGTGACAGGGGGGAAACCGGGGAGCTGTTTTTT
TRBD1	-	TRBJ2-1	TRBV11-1	CASSLALWETGGRYNEQFF	TGTGCCAGCAGCTTAGCGCTGTGGGAGACAGGGGGAAGGTACAATGAGCAGTTCTTC
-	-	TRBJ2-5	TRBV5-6	CASSLNDAKETQYF	TGTGCCAGCAGCCTCAATGATGCGAAAGAGACCCAGTACTTC
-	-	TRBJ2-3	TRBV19	CASSISTGSTDTQYF	TGTGCCAGTAGTATAAGCACAGGTAGCACAGATACGCAGTATTTT
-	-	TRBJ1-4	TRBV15	CATSRDLIANEKLFF	TGTGCCACCAGCAGAGACCTGATCGCTAATGAAAAACTGTTTTTT
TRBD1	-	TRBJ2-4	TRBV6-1	CASSSGTGQGDIQYF	TGTGCCAGCAGCTCCGGGACAGGGCAGGGGGACATTCAGTACTTC
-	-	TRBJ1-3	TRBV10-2	CASSELERNTIYF	TGCGCCAGCAGTGAGTTGGAACGGAACACCATATATTTT
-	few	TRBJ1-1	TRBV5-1	CASSLGPREGGNTEAFF	TGCGCCAGCAGCTTGGGTCCTCGAGAAGGGGGGAACACTGAAGCTTTCTTT
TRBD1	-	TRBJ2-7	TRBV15	CATNLNRQGQEQYF	TGTGCCACCAACCTTAATCGACAGGGCCAGGAGCAGTACTTC
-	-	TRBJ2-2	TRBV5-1	CASSLKEGSTGELFF	TGCGCCAGCAGCTTGAAAGAGGGGTCCACCGGGGAGCTGTTTTTT
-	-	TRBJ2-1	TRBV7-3	CASSLSGNEQFF	TGTGCCAGCAGCTTATCTGGGAATGAGCAGTTCTTC
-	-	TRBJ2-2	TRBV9	CASSGGGPGTGELFF	TGTGCCAGCAGCGGCGGAGGGCCTGGCACCGGGGAGCTGTTTTTT
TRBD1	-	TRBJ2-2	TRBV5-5	CASRHTGGRTGELFF	TGTGCCAGCAGGCATACAGGGGGAAGGACCGGGGAGCTGTTTTTT
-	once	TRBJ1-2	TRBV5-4	CASSLSQGSTYGYTF	TGTGCCAGCAGCTTGTCGCAGGGCTCCACCTATGGCTACACCTTC
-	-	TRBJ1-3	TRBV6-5	CASSRGTLSGNTIYF	TGTGCCAGCAGCCGGGGGACACTCTCTGGAAACACCATATATTTT
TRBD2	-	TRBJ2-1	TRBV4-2	CASSPEDSGGPQYNEQFF	TGTGCCAGCAGCCCCGAAGATAGCGGGGGGCCACAGTACAATGAGCAGTTCTTC